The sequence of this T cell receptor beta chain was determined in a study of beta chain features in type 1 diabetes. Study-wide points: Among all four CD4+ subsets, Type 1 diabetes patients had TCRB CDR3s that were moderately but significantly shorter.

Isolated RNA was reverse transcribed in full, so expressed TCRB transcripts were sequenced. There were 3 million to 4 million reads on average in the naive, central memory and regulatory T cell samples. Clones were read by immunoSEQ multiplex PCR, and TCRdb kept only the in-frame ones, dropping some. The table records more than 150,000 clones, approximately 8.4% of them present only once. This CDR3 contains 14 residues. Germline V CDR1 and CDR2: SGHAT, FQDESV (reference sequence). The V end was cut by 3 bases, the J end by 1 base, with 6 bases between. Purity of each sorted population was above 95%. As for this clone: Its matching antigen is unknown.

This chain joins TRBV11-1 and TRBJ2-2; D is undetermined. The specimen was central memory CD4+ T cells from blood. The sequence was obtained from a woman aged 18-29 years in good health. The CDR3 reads CASSLAENTGELFF. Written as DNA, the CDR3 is TGTGCCAGCAGCTTGGCAGAGAACACCGGGGAGCTGTTTTTT.